The TCR beta chain under discussion was sequenced for a study of response to subunit inactivated influenza vaccine. Comments on this clonotype: Its antigen is undetermined.

The study's findings and limits: Each seasonal influenza vaccination, the authors suggested, recruits few new T cells.

TCRdb re-called the RT-PCR reads with MiXCR, one entry per CDR3 protein. The table records some 850,000 distinct CDR3 sequences, around 20% of them present only once. The V and J ends lost 6 bases and 5 bases respectively, with 10 bases between them. The CDR3 is made up of 11 amino acids. Germline loops: CDR1 DFQATT, CDR2 SNEGSKA (reference sequence). Sequencing was performed on PBMCs from blood, taken roughly 5 days after vaccination. This chain joins TRBV20-1 and TRBJ1-1, with D possibly TRBD1 on 5 matching bases. The origin of this receptor is a man in his fifties or sixties who received an inactivated influenza vaccine. The CDR3 spells CSAGKGTEAFF. The CDR3 coding sequence is TGCAGTGCGGGAAAGGGGACTGAAGCTTTCTTT.